The 22 T cell receptor beta chains presented below share a single source sample, sequenced in a study of T cell responses to AZD1222 COVID-19 vaccine. Libraries were prepared by immunoSEQ multiplex PCR; TCRdb keeps only in-frame clonotypes and omits some of them. This table has roughly 170,000 clones, approximately 93% appearing once. Here the sequenced sample was peripheral blood, taken on day 0 of AZD1222 vaccination. Source of these receptors: an adult in good health.

The chain employs TRBV18 and TRBJ2-3, with 10 bases lining up with TRBD1. The V segment lost 3 bases and the J segment 3 bases; nucleotides outside the gene matches: 6. The germline V gene has CDR1 KGHSH and CDR2 LQKENI. The CDR3 runs 16 residues. CDR3 sequence reads: CASSPRDRGKTDTQYF. The CDR3 DNA sequence: TGTGCCAGCTCACCTCGGGACAGGGGAAAGACAGATACGCAGTATTTT.

The CDR3 nucleotides are TGTGCCAGCAGCCAGAGGGACAGACTCCTCACCTTC. This sequence encodes CASSQRDRLLTF. This chain uses TRBV3-1 (or the pseudogene TRBV3-2) with TRBJ1-2, with TRBD1 identical over 7 bases. In germline, CDR1 is LGHDT, CDR2 YNNKEL (reference sequence). V dropped 3 bases and J dropped 13; count of bases not matched to a gene: 8. The CDR3 spans 12 residues.

The chain has TRBV5-6 and TRBJ1-3; the D gene is possibly TRBD1 (5 bases). In germline, CDR1 is SGHDT, CDR2 YYEEEE. This CDR3 contains 15 residues. Trimming stripped 3 bases from V and 4 bases from J, with 14 bases between. Written as DNA, the CDR3 is TGTGCCAGCAGCTGGGGCCGGGGAAACGGAAACACCATATATTTT. This codes for CASSWGRGNGNTIYF.

This chain links TRBV28 with TRBJ1-1, with 10 bases that match TRBD1. V lost 4 bases to trimming and J lost 4 bases; unmatched junction nucleotides: 6. This CDR3 is 15 amino acids long. The germline CDR1 and CDR2 sequences are MDHEN and SYDVKM. CDR3 DNA: TGTGCCAGCAGTTCAGGACAGGGGGTCGGCACTGAAGCTTTCTTT. Encoded protein: CASSSGQGVGTEAFF. Using reference TRBV28 and TRBJ1-1 for the parts outside the CDR3, the full variable domain is DVKVTQSSRYLVKRTGEKVFLECVQDMDHENMFWYRQDPGLGLRLIYFSYDVKMKEKGDIPEGYSVSREKKERFSLILESASTNQTSMYLCASSSGQGVGTEAFFGQGTRLTVV.

V gene TRBV6-1 combines with J gene TRBJ2-3, with D tentatively TRBD1 (5 bases). CDR3 size: 15 residues. The V end lost 1 base, the J end lost 2 bases, and 10 bases lay between the germline ends. Germline V gene data show CDR1 as MNHNS and CDR2 as SASEGT. DNA of the CDR3: TGTGCCAGCAGTGAAGGGGGCTTTGACACAGATACGCAGTATTTT. Translation: CASSEGGFDTDTQYF.

V is TRBV7-9 and J is TRBJ2-3; unclear D gene. The CDR3 is 15 amino acids. Germline-derived CDR1 and CDR2 are SEHNR and FQNEAQ (reference sequence). The V and J ends lost 5 bases and 1 base respectively, with 13 bases between them. Here the CDR3 reads CASSPSNRGTDTQYF. In DNA form, the CDR3 reads TGTGCCAGCAGCCCCTCAAATAGAGGCACAGATACGCAGTATTTT.

The chain combines TRBV3-1 (or the pseudogene TRBV3-2) with TRBJ2-5; 12 bases are shared with TRBD2. Per the germline V gene, CDR1 is LGHDT and CDR2 is YNNKEL (reference sequence). The CDR3 is 15 residues long. Losses at the gene ends were 3 bases for V and 7 bases for J; bases not matched to a gene: 6. The CDR3 DNA follows: TGTGCCAGCAGCCACCTAGCGGGGGGGCCCGGGACCCAGTACTTC. This sequence encodes CASSHLAGGPGTQYF.

This clone was observed once. The junction departs from the called germline gene at one end, perhaps through a read error. The V and J genes are TRBV7-2 and TRBJ2-3; D is possibly TRBD1 (6 bases). Germline lookup yields CDR1 SGHTA and CDR2 FQGNSA. This CDR3 is built from 15 residues. This CDR3 is CASSLDRTSTDTQYF. The CDR3 bases are TGTGCCAGCAGTTTAGACAGGACTAGCACAGATACGCAGTATTTT.

V gene TRBV4-2 combines with J gene TRBJ2-3; 8 positions agree with TRBD2. The CDR3 loop spans 15 amino acids. V was clipped by 2 bases and J by 0 bases; unmatched bases: 1. The germline V gene has CDR1 LGHNA and CDR2 YNFKEQ. The CDR3: CASSQTGGSTDTQYF. DNA of the CDR3: TGTGCCAGCAGCCAAACGGGGGGGAGCACAGATACGCAGTATTTT.

DNA of the CDR3: TGTGCCAGCAGCTCACTGGGGTCAAGATGGGGAGAGCAGTACTTC. This sequence encodes CASSSLGSRWGEQYF. The chain couples TRBV5-6 to TRBJ2-7; D gene ambiguous. CDR1 and CDR2 from the germline V gene are SGHDT and YYEEEE. Deletions cut 3 bases from V and 7 bases from J, with 20 bases between. The CDR3 loop spans 15 amino acids.

The V call is TRBV6-2 or TRBV6-3, the J call TRBJ1-1; no firm D call. The CDR3 has 11 residues. The V end was cut by 6 bases, the J end by 5 bases, with 7 bases between. CDR1 and CDR2 (germline): MNHEY, SVGEGT. CDR3 in amino acids: CASSHGTEAFF. The CDR3 bases are TGTGCCAGCAGCCACGGGACTGAAGCTTTCTTT.

V gene TRBV5-1 combines with J gene TRBJ2-3, with 16 bases lining up with TRBD2. Looked up from germline, CDR1 is SGHRS and CDR2 is YFSETQ. This CDR3 region has 16 residues. The J segment lost 10 bases and the V segment lost 4 bases, leaving 9 bases of the junction unmatched. Written as DNA, the CDR3 is TGCGCCAGCAGCCTTGCCGGGACTAGCGGGGGGGTGTCGCAGTATTTT. Its protein is CASSLAGTSGGVSQYF. Variable domain in full (rest from reference TRBV5-1 and TRBJ2-3): KAGVTQTPRYLIKTRGQQVTLSCSPISGHRSVSWYQQTPGQGLQFLFEYFSETQRNKGNFPGRFSGRQFSNSRSEMNVSTLELGDSALYLCASSLAGTSGGVSQYFGPGTRLTVL.

J is TRBJ1-5 and V is TRBV20-1; D gene ambiguous. Trimming took off 3 bases at V and 0 bases at J, with 3 bases between the two ends. The CDR3 covers 12 residues. Germline CDR1 reads DFQATT; CDR2 reads SNEGSKA (reference sequence). DNA of the CDR3: TGCAGTGCTAGTAGTAGCAATCAGCCCCAGCATTTT. Translated, it gives CSASSSNQPQHF.

This clone showed up just once. The V call is TRBV7-8, the J call TRBJ1-1; the D gene is possibly TRBD1 (5 bases). The CDR3 consists of 16 residues. CDR1 and CDR2 (germline): SGHVS, FQNEAQ. V lost 5 bases and J lost 1, with 17 bases in between. The CDR3 DNA follows: TGTGCCAGCAGCCCAACGGAGTGGCAGGGGAACACTGAAGCTTTCTTT. The encoded protein is CASSPTEWQGNTEAFF.

This clone was seen a single time. The V call is TRBV6-5, the J call TRBJ1-1; D is possibly TRBD1 (6 bases). The CDR3 runs 16 residues. V lost 0 bases, J lost 0 bases, and 11 bases lay in between. Germline V gives CDR1 MNHEY, CDR2 SVGAGI. The CDR3 DNA reads as TGTGCCAGCAGTTACTCGGTGGGACAAGTGAACACTGAAGCTTTCTTT. Its protein is CASSYSVGQVNTEAFF.

The chain combines TRBV3-1 (or the pseudogene TRBV3-2) with TRBJ2-2; 10 nucleotides line up with TRBD1. CDR3 size: 18 residues. The V gene end was trimmed by 5 bases and the J gene end by 4 bases; junction bases not matched to a gene: 13. Germline V gene sequence: CDR1 LGHDT, CDR2 YNNKEL (reference sequence). This CDR3 is CASSTPGTGVWATGELFF. The CDR3 region has the DNA TGTGCCAGCAGCACCCCCGGGACAGGGGTATGGGCCACCGGGGAGCTGTTTTTT.

The chain has TRBV7-2 and TRBJ1-1, with D possibly being TRBD1 (6 bases). V was pared by 7 bases and J by 8 bases, with 20 bases between. Germline values: CDR1 SGHTA, CDR2 FQGNSA. This CDR3 contains 14 residues. The CDR3: CASTPGTGGREAFF. The CDR3 DNA is TGTGCCAGCACCCCCGGAACGGGGGGCCGGGAAGCTTTCTTT.

The rearrangement links TRBV28 to TRBJ1-6, with TRBD1 matching 7 bases. Germline-derived CDR1 and CDR2 are MDHEN and SYDVKM. After removal of 6 bases from V and 8 bases from J, the junction contained 7 bases not matched to a gene. CDR3 length: 14 amino acids. The CDR3 nucleotides are TGTGCCAGCAGCCGCGCGACAGGGCATTCACCCCTCCACTTT. It codes for CASSRATGHSPLHF.

This clone occurred once. This sequence joins TRBV7-9 and TRBJ1-5, with D possibly TRBD1 on 5 matching bases. V dropped 5 bases and J dropped 3 bases, with 11 bases sitting between them. CDR1 SEHNR and CDR2 FQNEAQ come from the germline V gene (reference sequence). CDR3 length: 14 residues. CDR3: CASSRDSNNQPQHF. Here the CDR3 DNA reads TGTGCCAGCAGCCGCGACAGTAACAATCAGCCCCAGCATTTT.

The gene calls are TRBV28 and TRBJ1-5; a possible D gene is TRBD1 (6 bases). Germline lookup yields CDR1 MDHEN and CDR2 SYDVKM. The CDR3 is made up of 15 amino acids. Trimming took 6 bases from V and 0 from J, leaving 12 bases between them. The CDR3 DNA reads TGTGCCAGCAGCCCCTACAGGGATAGCAATCAGCCCCAGCATTTT. Protein: CASSPYRDSNQPQHF.

This chain uses TRBV6-5 with TRBJ2-7; D gene unclear. CDR1 and CDR2 from the germline V gene are MNHEY and SVGAGI. The CDR3 is 13 residues long. V lost 2 bases and J 0 bases, leaving 5 bases between the germline ends. The CDR3 DNA reads TGTGCCAGCAGTTACGCGATCTCCTACGAGCAGTACTTC. Its protein product is CASSYAISYEQYF.

The CDR3 region is CAWTRGQVGNQPQHF. Here the CDR3 DNA reads TGTGCCTGGACGAGGGGGCAGGTGGGCAATCAGCCCCAGCATTTT. The rearrangement uses TRBV30 and TRBJ1-5; TRBD1 matches at 7 bases. Germline values: CDR1 GTSNPN, CDR2 SVGIG (reference sequence). The V and J ends lost 4 bases and 2 bases, in that order; junction bases with no gene match: 8. The length of the CDR3 is 15 residues. Full variable domain (rest looked up from reference TRBV30 and TRBJ1-5): SQTIHQWPATLVQPVGSPLSLECTVEGTSNPNLYWYRQAAGRGLQLLFYSVGIGQISSEVPQNLSASRPQDRQFILSSKKLLLSDSGFYLCAWTRGQVGNQPQHFGDGTRLSIL.